This TCR beta chain was retrieved from a study of beta chain features in type 1 diabetes. General study findings and limits: An over-representation of cells with high TCR expression could result from cDNA sequencing. The study found moderately but significantly shorter TCRB CDR3s in all four CD4+ subsets of Type 1 diabetes patients. VDJ junctions from patients with type 1 diabetes contained fewer insertions and more deletions.

Expressed TCRB transcripts were sequenced because the isolated RNA had all been reverse transcribed beforehand. Produced via immunoSEQ multiplex PCR; TCRdb's table is partial and in-frame only. The sample yields about 660,000 clones, over 11% seen once. This clone was counted only a few times. Antigen specificity is unknown. Germline values: CDR1 ENHRY, CDR2 SYGVKD. The V and J ends lost 4 bases and 3 bases, in that order; junction bases with no gene match: 3. The CDR3 is made up of 15 amino acids. The material sequenced was naive CD4+ T cells from blood. This sequence joins TRBV10-3 and TRBJ2-2, with TRBD2 matching 9 bases. The source of this sequence is a man aged 18 to 29 with type 1 diabetes. DNA for the CDR3: TGTGCCATCAGTGGAGCGGGAGGCGACACCGGGGAGCTGTTTTTT. This gives the protein CAISGAGGDTGELFF.